This T cell receptor (beta chain) was identified in a study of cytomegalovirus exposure and HLA in healthy donors. Use of 60 Vbeta and 13 Jbeta primers characterized the PCR. Produced via immunoSEQ multiplex PCR; TCRdb's table is partial and in-frame only. Its clone listing holds 100,000 to 150,000 clones. Study findings and constraints: Common viral pathogens were later found to be apparently linked to several of the most significant clusters. As confirmed in vitro, a few CMV-associated chains were specific for CMV antigens.

As concerns this clone: The target antigen is unknown.

The CDR3 loop spans 13 amino acids. The ends were cut back, 2 bases at V and 2 bases at J, with 6 bases in the middle. Looked up from germline, CDR1 is MNHNY and CDR2 is SVGAGI (reference sequence). This chain connects TRBV6-6 to TRBJ1-1; D uncertain. The sequence came from a man between 25 and 39 years old in good health and CMV-seronegative. Sequences were obtained from PBMCs. The DNA of the CDR3 is TGTGCCAGCAGTTACGGAGGTAACACTGAAGCTTTCTTT. It specifies CASSYGGNTEAFF.